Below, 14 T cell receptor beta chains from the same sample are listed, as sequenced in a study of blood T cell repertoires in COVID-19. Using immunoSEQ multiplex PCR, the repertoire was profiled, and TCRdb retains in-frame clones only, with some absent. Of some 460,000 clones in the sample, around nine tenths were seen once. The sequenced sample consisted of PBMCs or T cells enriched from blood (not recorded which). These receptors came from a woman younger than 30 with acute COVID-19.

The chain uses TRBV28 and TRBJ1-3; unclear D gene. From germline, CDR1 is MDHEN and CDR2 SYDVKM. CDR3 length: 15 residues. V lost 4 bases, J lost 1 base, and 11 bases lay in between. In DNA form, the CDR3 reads TGTGCCAGCAGTTCCCCGTTCCTTTCTGGAAACACCATATATTTT. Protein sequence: CASSSPFLSGNTIYF.

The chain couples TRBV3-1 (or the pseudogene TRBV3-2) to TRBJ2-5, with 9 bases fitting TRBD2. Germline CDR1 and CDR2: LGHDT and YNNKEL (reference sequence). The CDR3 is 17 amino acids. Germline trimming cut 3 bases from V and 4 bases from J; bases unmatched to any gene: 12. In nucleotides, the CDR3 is TGTGCCAGCAGCCACCCCGTGAGAGCGGGAGGAGGAGAGACCCAGTACTTC. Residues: CASSHPVRAGGGETQYF.

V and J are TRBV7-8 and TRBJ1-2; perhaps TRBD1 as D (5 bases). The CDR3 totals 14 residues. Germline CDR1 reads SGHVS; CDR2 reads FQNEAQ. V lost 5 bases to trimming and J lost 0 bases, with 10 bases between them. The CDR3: CASSRDRANYGYTF. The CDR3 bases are TGTGCCAGCAGCCGAGACAGAGCTAACTATGGCTACACCTTC.

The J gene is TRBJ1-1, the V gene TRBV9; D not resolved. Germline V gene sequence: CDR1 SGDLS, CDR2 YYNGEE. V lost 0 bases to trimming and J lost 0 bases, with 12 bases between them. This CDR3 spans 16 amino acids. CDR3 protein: CASSVGTGRMNTEAFF. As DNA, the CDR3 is TGTGCCAGCAGCGTAGGGACTGGCAGGATGAACACTGAAGCTTTCTTT.

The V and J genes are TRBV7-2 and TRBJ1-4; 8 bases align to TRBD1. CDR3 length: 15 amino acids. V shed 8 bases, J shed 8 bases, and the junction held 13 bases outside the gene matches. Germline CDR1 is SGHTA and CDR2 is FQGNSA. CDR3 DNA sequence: TGTGCCAGCTCGATCGGACAGGGAGAATACGAAAAACTGTTTTTT. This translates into CASSIGQGEYEKLFF.

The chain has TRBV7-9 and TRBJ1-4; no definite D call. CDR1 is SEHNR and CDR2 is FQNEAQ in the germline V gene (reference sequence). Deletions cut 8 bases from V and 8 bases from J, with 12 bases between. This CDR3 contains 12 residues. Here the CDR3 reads CASGPRGEKLFF. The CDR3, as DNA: TGTGCCAGCGGACCGCGAGGGGAAAAACTGTTTTTT.

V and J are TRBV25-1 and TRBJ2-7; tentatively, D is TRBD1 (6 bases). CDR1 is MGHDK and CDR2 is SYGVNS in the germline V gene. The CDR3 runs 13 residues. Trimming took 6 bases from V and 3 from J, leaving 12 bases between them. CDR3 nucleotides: TGTGCCAGCAGCCCTCCGGACAGCTACGAGCAGTACTTC. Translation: CASSPPDSYEQYF.

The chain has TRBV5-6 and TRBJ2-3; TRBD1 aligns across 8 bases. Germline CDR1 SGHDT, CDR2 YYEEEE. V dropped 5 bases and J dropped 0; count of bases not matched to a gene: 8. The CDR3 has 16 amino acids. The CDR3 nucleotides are TGTGCCAGCAGACGCACATACAGGGGGAGCACAGATACGCAGTATTTT. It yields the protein CASRRTYRGSTDTQYF. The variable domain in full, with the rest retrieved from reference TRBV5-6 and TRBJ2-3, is DAGVTQSPTHLIKTRGQQVTLRCSPKSGHDTVSWYQQALGQGPQFIFQYYEEEERQRGNFPDRFSGHQFPNYSSELNVNALLLGDSALYLCASRRTYRGSTDTQYFGPGTRLTVL.

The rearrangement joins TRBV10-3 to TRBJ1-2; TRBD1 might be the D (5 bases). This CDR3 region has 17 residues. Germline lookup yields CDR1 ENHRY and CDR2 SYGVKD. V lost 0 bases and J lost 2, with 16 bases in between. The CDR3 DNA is TGTGCCATCAGTGAGTCGGGGACGGGAGACTTAAACTATGGCTACACCTTC. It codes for CAISESGTGDLNYGYTF.

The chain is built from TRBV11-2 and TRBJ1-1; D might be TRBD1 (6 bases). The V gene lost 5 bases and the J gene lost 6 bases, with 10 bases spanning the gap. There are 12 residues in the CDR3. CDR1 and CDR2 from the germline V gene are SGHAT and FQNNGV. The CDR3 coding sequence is TGTGCCAGCAGCCGAGACAGGTCTGAAGCTTTCTTT. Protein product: CASSRDRSEAFF. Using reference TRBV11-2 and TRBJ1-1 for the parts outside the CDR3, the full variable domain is EAGVAQSPRYKIIEKRQSVAFWCNPISGHATLYWYQQILGQGPKLLIQFQNNGVVDDSQLPKDRFSAERLKGVDSTLKIQPAKLEDSAVYLCASSRDRSEAFFGQGTRLTVV.

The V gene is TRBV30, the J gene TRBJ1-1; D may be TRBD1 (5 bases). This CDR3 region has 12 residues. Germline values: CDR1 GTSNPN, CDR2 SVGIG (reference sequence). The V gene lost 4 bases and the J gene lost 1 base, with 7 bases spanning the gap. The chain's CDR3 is CAWTQGNTEAFF. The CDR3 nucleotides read TGTGCCTGGACGCAGGGGAACACTGAAGCTTTCTTT.

CDR3 protein: CASSLASGGTGELFF. CDR3 DNA: TGTGCCAGCAGCCTGGCTAGCGGGGGCACCGGGGAGCTGTTTTTT. J is TRBJ2-2 and V is TRBV7-6, with 10 bases that match TRBD2. This CDR3 is 15 amino acids long. J gave up 4 bases and V 5 bases, and 4 bases lay outside the gene matches. CDR1 SGHVS and CDR2 FNYEAQ come from the germline V gene.

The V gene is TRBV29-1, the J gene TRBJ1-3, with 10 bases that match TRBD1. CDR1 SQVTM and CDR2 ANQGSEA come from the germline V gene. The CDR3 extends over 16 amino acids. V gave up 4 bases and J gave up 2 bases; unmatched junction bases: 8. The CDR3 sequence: CSVVGQGVLTGNTIYF. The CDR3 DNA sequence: TGCAGCGTTGTCGGACAGGGGGTGCTTACTGGAAACACCATATATTTT.

As DNA, the CDR3 is TGTGCTAGTGGTTTGGTAACCGGTCCTTATACAGGGGTGAAGAACGAGCAGTACTTC. This encodes CASGLVTGPYTGVKNEQYF. The V call is TRBV12-5, the J call TRBJ2-7; 7 bases match TRBD1. V was clipped by 0 bases and J by 5 bases; unmatched bases: 19. The CDR3 covers 19 residues. Germline loops: CDR1 LGHNT, CDR2 FRNRAP.